This entry features one T cell receptor (beta chain) sequence. Its specific antigen is unknown. Base qualities are missing; no much larger clone stands one base away. Other DNA sequences from this sample encode an identical CDR3 as well. Separate from the roughly 650-subject first cohort, the validation cohort of over 90 subjects was the group to which the donors belonged. The data were taken from a study of cytomegalovirus exposure and HLA in healthy donors (dated by TCRdb to the late 2010s). Regarding the research as a whole: According to a later analysis, one platform produced both the roughly 120 validation repertoires and the 720 or so repertoires of the first cohort. The study aimed to test whether cataloging public T cell receptors could reveal signatures of past pathogen exposure. Along with the approximately 600-subject first cohort, a separate validation cohort of over 90 different subjects was used. To predict cytomegalovirus infection status, the study combined high-throughput TCR immunosequencing, statistical association of individual TCRs with disease status, and machine learning.

Inclusive of the bounding cysteine and phenylalanine, the CDR3 is 12 residues long. Of the read, only the CDR3 DNA is kept; its 36 bases are in frame from base 1. Based on the germline V gene (reference sequence), the CDR1 and CDR2 sequences are GTSNPN and SVGIG. V loses 1 base of germline sequence and J loses 1 base, and the interval between the two ends is 4 bases. The library was produced with the immunoSEQ multiplex PCR assay. Concerning the study's data processing: A statistical classification framework was built to diagnose cytomegalovirus status from the catalog of TCR beta chain sequences. Here the immuneACCESS table is served through TCRdb, limited to in-frame sequences with V and J called. Missing clones are a known gap in these copies; in checked studies unresolved V genes cover under half, and the rest lacks a known reason. V, J and clone size were drawn from that table, and D and trimming were deduced from the DNA. The sample includes under 350,000 clones, with 86% observed a single time. The top ten constitute approximately 1% of the sample.

Overall study outcomes, separate from this receptor: Across donors, most TCR sequences were observed very rarely, whereas some public TCRs were present in many individuals. The authors suggested that the approach could potentially be extended to other disease states and immunological phenotypes. The classifier was reported to diagnose cytomegalovirus status with high specificity and sensitivity in both the original and validation cohorts. Subsequent analysis determined that TCRs grouped into clusters in the first cohort also showed a tendency toward co-occurrence across the 120 or so validation repertoires, and 85% to 95% of cluster scores exceeded 0. In vitro tests confirmed that a few of the cytomegalovirus-associated TCR beta chains recognize cytomegalovirus antigens. All 120 or so repertoires were used to score co-occurrence in the validation cohort in a later analysis, because that analysis had no HLA typing for the cohort. A total of 164 TCR beta chains were listed by the study as associated with cytomegalovirus.

The sequence is built from TRBV30 and TRBJ1-1, with the D gene uncertain. The clonotype comes from a woman younger than 30 in good health and CMV-seronegative. Sequencing was carried out using PBMCs. The CDR3 in this case is CAWSGGNTEAFF. The DNA sequence follows: TGTGCCTGGAGTGGAGGGAACACTGAAGCTTTCTTT.